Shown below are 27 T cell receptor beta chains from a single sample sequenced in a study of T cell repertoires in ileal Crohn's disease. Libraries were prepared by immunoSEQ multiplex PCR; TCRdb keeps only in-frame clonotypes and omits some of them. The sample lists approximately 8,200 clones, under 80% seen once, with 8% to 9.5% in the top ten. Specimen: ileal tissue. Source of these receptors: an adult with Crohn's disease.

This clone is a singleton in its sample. CDR3 sequence: CASGFSGELFF. The CDR3 nucleotides read TGTGCTAGTGGTTTCTCCGGGGAGCTGTTTTTT. V and J are TRBV12-5 and TRBJ2-2, with D unclear. Trimming cost V 3 bases and J 6 bases, with 2 bases left between them. The germline CDR1 and CDR2 sequences are LGHNT and FRNRAP. The CDR3 totals 11 residues.

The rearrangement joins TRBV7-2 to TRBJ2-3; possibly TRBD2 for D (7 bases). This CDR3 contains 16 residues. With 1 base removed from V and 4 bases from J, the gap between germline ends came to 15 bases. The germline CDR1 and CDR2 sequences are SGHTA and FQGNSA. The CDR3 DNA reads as TGTGCCAGCAGCTTAGGTGGGGGGGCCGTAGCAGATACGCAGTATTTT. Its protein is CASSLGGGAVADTQYF.

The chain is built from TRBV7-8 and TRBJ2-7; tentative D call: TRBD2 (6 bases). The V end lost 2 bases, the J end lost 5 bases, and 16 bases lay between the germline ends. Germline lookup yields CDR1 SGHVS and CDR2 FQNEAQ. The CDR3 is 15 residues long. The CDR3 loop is CASSLFRAGIDEQYF. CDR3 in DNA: TGTGCCAGCAGCTTATTTCGGGCGGGGATAGACGAGCAGTACTTC. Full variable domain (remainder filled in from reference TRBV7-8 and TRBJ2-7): GAGVSQSPRYKVAKRGQDVALRCDPISGHVSLFWYQQALGQGPEFLTYFQNEAQLDKSGLPSDRFFAERPEGSVSTLKIQRTQQEDSAVYLCASSLFRAGIDEQYFGPGTRLTVT.

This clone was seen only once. The CDR3 protein is CAWRGGTETQYF. DNA for the CDR3: TGTGCCTGGAGGGGGGGGACGGAGACCCAGTACTTC. The V and J genes are TRBV30 and TRBJ2-5; 7 nucleotides agree with TRBD2. Trimming at V came to 3 bases and at J to 5 bases, leaving 3 bases not matched to a gene. This CDR3 contains 12 residues. CDR1 is GTSNPN, CDR2 SVGIG, per germline (reference sequence).

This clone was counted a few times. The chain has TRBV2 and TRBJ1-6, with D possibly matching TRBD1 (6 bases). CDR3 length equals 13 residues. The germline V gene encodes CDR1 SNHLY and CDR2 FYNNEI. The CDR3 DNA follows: TGTGCATCAGGGGAAACCTATAATTCACCCCTCCACTTT. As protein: CASGETYNSPLHF.

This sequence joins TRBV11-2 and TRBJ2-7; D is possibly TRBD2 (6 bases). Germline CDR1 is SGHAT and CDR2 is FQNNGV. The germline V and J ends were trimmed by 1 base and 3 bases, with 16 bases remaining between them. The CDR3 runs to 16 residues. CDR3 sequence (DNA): TGTGCCAGCAGCTTAGGGGTTCGGGGACTCTACTACGAGCAGTACTTC. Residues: CASSLGVRGLYYEQYF.

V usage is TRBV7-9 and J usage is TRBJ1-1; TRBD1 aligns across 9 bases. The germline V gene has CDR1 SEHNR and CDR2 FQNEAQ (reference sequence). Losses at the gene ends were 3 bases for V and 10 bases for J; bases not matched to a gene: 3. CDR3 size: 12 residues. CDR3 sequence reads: CASSLDRGRAFF. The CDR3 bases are TGTGCCAGCAGCTTGGACAGGGGCAGAGCTTTCTTT.

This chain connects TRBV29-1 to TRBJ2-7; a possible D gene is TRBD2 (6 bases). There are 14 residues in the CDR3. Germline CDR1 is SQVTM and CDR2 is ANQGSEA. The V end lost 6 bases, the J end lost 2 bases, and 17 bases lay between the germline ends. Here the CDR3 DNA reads TGCAGCGTCGCCTCGGGACTCCCGCCCTACGAGCAGTACTTC. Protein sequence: CSVASGLPPYEQYF.

The CDR3 coding sequence is TGTGCCAGCAGCTTAGATGGACAGTACACTGAAGCTTTCTTT. Translation gives CASSLDGQYTEAFF. This chain uses TRBV11-2 with TRBJ1-1; D perhaps matches TRBD1 (6 bases). This CDR3 has 14 residues. The germline gives CDR1 SGHAT, CDR2 FQNNGV. V dropped 0 bases and J dropped 3 bases, with 8 bases sitting between them.

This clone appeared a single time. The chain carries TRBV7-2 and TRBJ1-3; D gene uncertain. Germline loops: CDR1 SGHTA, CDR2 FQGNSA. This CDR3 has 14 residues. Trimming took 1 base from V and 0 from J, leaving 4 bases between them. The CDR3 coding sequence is TGTGCCAGCAGCTTAGGGCCCTCTGGAAACACCATATATTTT. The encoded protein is CASSLGPSGNTIYF.

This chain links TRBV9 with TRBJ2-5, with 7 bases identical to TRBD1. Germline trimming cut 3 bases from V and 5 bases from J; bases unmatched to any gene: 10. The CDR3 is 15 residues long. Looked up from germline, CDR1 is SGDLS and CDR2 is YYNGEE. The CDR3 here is CASSEGDRGVETQYF. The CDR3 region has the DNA TGTGCCAGCAGCGAAGGGGACAGAGGAGTCGAGACCCAGTACTTC. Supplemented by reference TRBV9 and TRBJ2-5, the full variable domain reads DSGVTQTPKHLITATGQRVTLRCSPRSGDLSVYWYQQSLDQGLQFLIQYYNGEERAKGNILERFSAQQFPDLHSELNLSSLELGDSALYFCASSEGDRGVETQYFGPGTRLLVL.

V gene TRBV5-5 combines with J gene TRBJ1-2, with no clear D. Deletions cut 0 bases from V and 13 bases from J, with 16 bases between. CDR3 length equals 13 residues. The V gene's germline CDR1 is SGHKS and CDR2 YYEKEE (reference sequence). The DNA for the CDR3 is TGTGCCAGCAGCTTGGAATGGACGGGAGTCCCCACCTTC. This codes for CASSLEWTGVPTF.

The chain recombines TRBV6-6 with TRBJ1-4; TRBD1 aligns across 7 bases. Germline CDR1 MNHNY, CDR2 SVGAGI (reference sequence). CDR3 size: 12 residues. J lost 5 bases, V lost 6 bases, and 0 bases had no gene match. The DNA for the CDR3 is TGTGCCAGCAGACAGGGGAATGAAAAACTGTTTTTT. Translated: CASRQGNEKLFF.

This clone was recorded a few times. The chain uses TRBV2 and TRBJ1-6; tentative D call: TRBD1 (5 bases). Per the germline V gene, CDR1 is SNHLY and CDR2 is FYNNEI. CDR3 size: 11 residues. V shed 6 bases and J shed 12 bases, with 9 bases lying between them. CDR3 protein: CASREQGPLHF. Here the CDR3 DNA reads TGTGCCAGCAGGGAGCAGGGACCCCTCCACTTT.

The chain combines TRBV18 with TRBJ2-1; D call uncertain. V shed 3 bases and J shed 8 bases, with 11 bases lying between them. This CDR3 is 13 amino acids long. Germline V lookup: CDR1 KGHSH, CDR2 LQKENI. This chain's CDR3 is CASSPVSEDEQFF. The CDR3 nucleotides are TGTGCCAGCTCACCGGTTAGTGAGGATGAGCAGTTCTTC.

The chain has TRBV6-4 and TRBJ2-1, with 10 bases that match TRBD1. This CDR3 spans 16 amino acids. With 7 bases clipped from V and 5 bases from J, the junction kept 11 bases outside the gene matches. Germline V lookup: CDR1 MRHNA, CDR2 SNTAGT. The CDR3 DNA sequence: TGTGCCAGCACCCCGCTCCCGGGACAGGGGAACAATGAGCAGTTCTTC. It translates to CASTPLPGQGNNEQFF.

CDR3 sequence (DNA): TGTGCCAGCAGCTTGACAGACCACACAGATACGCAGTATTTT. Translating gives CASSLTDHTDTQYF. V is TRBV5-4 and J is TRBJ2-3; D gene unclear. V was trimmed by 1 base and J by 2 bases, leaving 8 bases between them. The CDR3 extends over 14 amino acids. Germline V gives CDR1 SGHNT, CDR2 YYREEE (reference sequence). Full variable domain (remainder filled in from reference TRBV5-4 and TRBJ2-3): ETGVTQSPTHLIKTRGQQVTLRCSSQSGHNTVSWYQQALGQGPQFIFQYYREEENGRGNFPPRFSGLQFPNYSSELNVNALELDDSALYLCASSLTDHTDTQYFGPGTRLTVL.

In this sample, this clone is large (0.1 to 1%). This CDR3 reads CASSHRDSKNTEAFF. CDR3 DNA sequence: TGTGCCAGCAGCCATAGGGACAGTAAGAACACTGAAGCTTTCTTT. The chain links TRBV11-2 to TRBJ1-1, with 7 bases fitting TRBD1. V lost 5 bases and J lost 1; bases outside the gene matches: 7. CDR1 SGHAT and CDR2 FQNNGV come from the germline V gene. The CDR3 has 15 amino acids.

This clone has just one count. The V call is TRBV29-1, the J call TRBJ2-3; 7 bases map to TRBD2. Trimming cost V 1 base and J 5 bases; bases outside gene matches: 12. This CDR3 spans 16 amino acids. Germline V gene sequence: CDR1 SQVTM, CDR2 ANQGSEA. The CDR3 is CSVEVRAQRGRDTQYF. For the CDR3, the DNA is TGCAGCGTTGAAGTGAGGGCCCAGCGGGGTCGAGATACGCAGTATTTT.

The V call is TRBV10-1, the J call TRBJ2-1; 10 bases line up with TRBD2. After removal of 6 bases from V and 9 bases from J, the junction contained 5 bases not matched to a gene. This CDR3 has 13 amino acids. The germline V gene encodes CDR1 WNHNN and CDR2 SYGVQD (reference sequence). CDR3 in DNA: TGCGCCAGCAGCCTAGCGGGGGCGAGTGAGCAGTTCTTC. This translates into CASSLAGASEQFF.

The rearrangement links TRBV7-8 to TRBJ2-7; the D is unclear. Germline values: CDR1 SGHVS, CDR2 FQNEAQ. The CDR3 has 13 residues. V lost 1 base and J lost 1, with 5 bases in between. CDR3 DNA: TGTGCCAGCAGCTTAGACAGTTCCTACGAGCAGTACTTC. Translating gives CASSLDSSYEQYF.

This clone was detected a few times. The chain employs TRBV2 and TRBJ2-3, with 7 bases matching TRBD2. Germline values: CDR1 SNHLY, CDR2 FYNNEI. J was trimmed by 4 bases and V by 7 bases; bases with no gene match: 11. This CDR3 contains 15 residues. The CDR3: CASKLAGAPSDTQYF. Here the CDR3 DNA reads TGTGCCAGCAAATTAGCGGGCGCCCCCTCAGATACGCAGTATTTT.

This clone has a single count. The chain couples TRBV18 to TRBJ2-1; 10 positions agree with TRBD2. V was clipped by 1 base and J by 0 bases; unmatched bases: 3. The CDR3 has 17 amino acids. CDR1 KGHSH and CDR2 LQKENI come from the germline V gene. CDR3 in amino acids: CASSPLAGGNSYNEQFF. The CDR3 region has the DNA TGTGCCAGCTCACCACTAGCGGGGGGCAACTCCTACAATGAGCAGTTCTTC.

CDR3 sequence (DNA): TGCAGCGTCGGTCCTACCGGAGAAACGCAGTATTTT. This sequence encodes CSVGPTGETQYF. The chain uses TRBV29-1 and TRBJ2-3; D call uncertain. The CDR3 is 12 amino acids. Germline CDR1 is SQVTM and CDR2 is ANQGSEA. Trimming removed 6 bases from V and 9 bases from J, with 16 bases in between.

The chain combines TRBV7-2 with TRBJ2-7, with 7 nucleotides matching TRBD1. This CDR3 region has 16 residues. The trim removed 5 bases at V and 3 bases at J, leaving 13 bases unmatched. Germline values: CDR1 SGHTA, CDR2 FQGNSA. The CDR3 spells CASSRTPGTVSYEQYF. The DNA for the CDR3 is TGTGCCAGCAGCCGTACTCCCGGGACAGTAAGCTACGAGCAGTACTTC.

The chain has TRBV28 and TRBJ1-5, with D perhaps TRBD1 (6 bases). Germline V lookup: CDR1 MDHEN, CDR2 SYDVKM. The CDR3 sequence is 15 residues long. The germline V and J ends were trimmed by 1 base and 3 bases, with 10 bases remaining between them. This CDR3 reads CASSLSGAYNQPQHF. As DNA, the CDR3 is TGTGCCAGCAGTTTATCAGGGGCGTACAATCAGCCCCAGCATTTT.

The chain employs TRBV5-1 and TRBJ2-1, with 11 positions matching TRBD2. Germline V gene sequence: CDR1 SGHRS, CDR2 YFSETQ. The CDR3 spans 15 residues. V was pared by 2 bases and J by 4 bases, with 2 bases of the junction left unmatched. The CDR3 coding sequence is TGCGCCAGCAGCTTTACTAGCGGGGGTTACAATGAGCAGTTCTTC. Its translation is CASSFTSGGYNEQFF.